The rows below give T cell receptor beta chains drawn from one sample of a study of shared clonotypes between healthy human individuals. Libraries were prepared by immunoSEQ multiplex PCR; TCRdb keeps only in-frame clonotypes and omits some of them. The sample holds roughly 2 million clones, 90% to 97% seen once. What was sequenced was naive CD4+ T cells sorted from blood. These receptors originate from a man aged 18 to 30 in good health. CDR3s include the opening cysteine and the closing phenylalanine or tryptophan. Fields, in order: clone size, V gene, J gene, D gene, CDR3 DNA, CDR3 protein. A D gene is named only where the DNA matches it firmly. Part of the rows lack a size; the others show once, few, many or a class for expanded clones.

size: NA
V: TRBV28
J: TRBJ2-7
D: TRBD1
DNA: TGTGCCACGCTACGAGAGGGACAGGGAGGAACCTACGAGCAGTACTTC
CDR3: CATLREGQGGTYEQYF

size: NA
V: TRBV7-6
J: TRBJ2-7
D: TRBD2
DNA: TGTGCCAGCAGCTCGAGGACTAGCGGGAGCTACGAGCAGTACTTC
CDR3: CASSSRTSGSYEQYF

size: NA
V: TRBV9
J: TRBJ1-2
D: TRBD1
DNA: TGTGCCAGCAGCGCCCGGACAGGGGGCGGCTATGGCTACACCTTC
CDR3: CASSARTGGGYGYTF

size: NA
V: TRBV7-8
J: TRBJ1-1
D: NA
DNA: TGTGCCAGCAGCTTCAGGGAGAACACTGAAGCTTTCTTT
CDR3: CASSFRENTEAFF

size: once
V: TRBV5-1
J: TRBJ2-1
D: TRBD2
DNA: TGCGCCAGCAGCTTCCCGGGAGGCGACACCAATGAGCAGTTCTTC
CDR3: CASSFPGGDTNEQFF

size: NA
V: TRBV30
J: TRBJ1-5
D: NA
DNA: TGTGCCTGGAGTCCAGGGGATCAGCCCCAGCATTTT
CDR3: CAWSPGDQPQHF

size: NA
V: TRBV30
J: TRBJ2-1
D: TRBD2
DNA: TGTGCCTGGAGTCAGACGACTAGCGGGTTCGATGAGCAGTTCTTC
CDR3: CAWSQTTSGFDEQFF

size: NA
V: TRBV6-5
J: TRBJ2-7
D: TRBD2
DNA: TGTGCCAGCAGTTCTGAGACTAGCGGAAAGCTCTACGAGCAGTACTTC
CDR3: CASSSETSGKLYEQYF

size: NA
V: TRBV5-1
J: TRBJ2-3
D: NA
DNA: TGCGCCAGCAGCTTGGCACAGGTTATCACAGATACGCAGTATTTT
CDR3: CASSLAQVITDTQYF

size: NA
V: TRBV28
J: TRBJ1-2
D: NA
DNA: TGTGCCAGCAGTTTATCCCCGACACGTTATGGCTACACCTTC
CDR3: CASSLSPTRYGYTF

size: NA
V: TRBV30
J: TRBJ2-2
D: NA
DNA: TGTGCCTTTTCTGAGAGGAACACCGGGGAGCTGTTTTTT
CDR3: CAFSERNTGELFF

size: NA
V: TRBV2
J: TRBJ2-7
D: TRBD1
DNA: TGTGCCAGCAGGACGACAGGGAGCTACGAGCAGTACTTC
CDR3: CASRTTGSYEQYF

size: NA
V: TRBV6-5
J: TRBJ1-2
D: NA
DNA: TGTGCCAGCAGGAAGACGGCTTCTCTCTATGGCTACACCTTC
CDR3: CASRKTASLYGYTF

size: few
V: TRBV13
J: TRBJ2-2
D: NA
DNA: TGTGCCAGCAGCTTAGTCGGCTGGCCCACTACCGGGGAGCTGTTTTTT
CDR3: CASSLVGWPTTGELFF

size: NA
V: TRBV6-5
J: TRBJ2-1
D: NA
DNA: TGTGCCAGCACGGGCGGCGGGGGCGGTGAGCAGTTCTTC
CDR3: CASTGGGGGEQFF

size: NA
V: TRBV7-9
J: TRBJ2-7
D: NA
DNA: TGTGCCAGCAGTCTCGACGGATCCTACGAGCAGTACTTC
CDR3: CASSLDGSYEQYF

size: NA
V: TRBV10-2
J: TRBJ1-5
D: TRBD1
DNA: TGCGCCAGCAGTGAACGGGACAGCAGCGAGCCCCAGCATTTT
CDR3: CASSERDSSEPQHF

size: NA
V: TRBV7-3
J: TRBJ2-3
D: NA
DNA: TGTGCCAGCAGCTTACTAGCTACTCGCACAGATACGCAGTATTTT
CDR3: CASSLLATRTDTQYF

size: NA
V: TRBV11-2
J: TRBJ1-1
D: NA
DNA: TGTGCCAGCAGCCCCCAGCGGTGGAACACTGAAGCTTTCTTT
CDR3: CASSPQRWNTEAFF

size: once
V: TRBV10-3
J: TRBJ2-3
D: TRBD2
DNA: TGTGCCATTCACGGTCAAGCGGGGGCGCGGGATACGCAGTATTTT
CDR3: CAIHGQAGARDTQYF

size: NA
V: TRBV10-2
J: TRBJ2-7
D: TRBD2
DNA: TGCGCCAGCAGACTAGCGACGAGCTACGAGCAGTACTTC
CDR3: CASRLATSYEQYF

size: NA
V: TRBV7-9
J: TRBJ2-3
D: TRBD2
DNA: TGTGCCAGCAGCAGAGGGACTAGCGGACCTACAGATACGCAGTATTTT
CDR3: CASSRGTSGPTDTQYF

size: NA
V: TRBV5-1
J: TRBJ2-3
D: NA
DNA: TGCGCCAGCAGCTTATATGCGGGAACTAGCACAGATACGCAGTATTTT
CDR3: CASSLYAGTSTDTQYF

size: NA
V: TRBV5-1
J: TRBJ2-7
D: NA
DNA: TGCGCCAGCAGCTTGGGTGGTTACACCTACGAGCAGTACTTC
CDR3: CASSLGGYTYEQYF

size: NA
V: TRBV25-1
J: TRBJ1-1
D: TRBD1
DNA: TGTGCCAGCAGTGAACCGGGACAGGGGGACACTGAAGCTTTCTTT
CDR3: CASSEPGQGDTEAFF

size: NA
V: TRBV30
J: TRBJ2-1
D: TRBD2
DNA: TGTGCCTGGATGAGCCCTAGCGGGATGGAGCAGTTCTTC
CDR3: CAWMSPSGMEQFF

size: NA
V: TRBV5-1
J: TRBJ2-2
D: TRBD2
DNA: TGCGCCAGCAGCTTCGGGACTAGCGGGGCCGGGGAGCTGTTTTTT
CDR3: CASSFGTSGAGELFF

size: once
V: TRBV6-4
J: TRBJ2-7
D: TRBD2
DNA: TGTGCCAGCAGTGATTGGACTAGCAGAGAGCAGTACTTC
CDR3: CASSDWTSREQYF

size: few
V: TRBV19
J: TRBJ1-2
D: NA
DNA: TGTGCCGACGGTTCACAGACCTTTGGGAGGTATGGCTACACCTTC
CDR3: CADGSQTFGRYGYTF

size: NA
V: TRBV11-2
J: TRBJ1-4
D: NA
DNA: TGTGCCAGCAGGAGAAGCGGCGAAAAACTGTTTTTT
CDR3: CASRRSGEKLFF

size: NA
V: TRBV5-1
J: TRBJ2-7
D: NA
DNA: TGCGCCAGCAGCTCGGGGGACTTTAGCTCCTACGAGCAGTACTTC
CDR3: CASSSGDFSSYEQYF

size: NA
V: TRBV11-2
J: TRBJ1-3
D: NA
DNA: TGTGCCAGCAGCTCAGTAACTTCTGGAAACACCATATATTTT
CDR3: CASSSVTSGNTIYF

size: NA
V: TRBV5-1
J: TRBJ1-1
D: TRBD1
DNA: TGCGCCAGCAGCGAGGCTGGGACAGAGAAGAACACTGAAGCTTTCTTT
CDR3: CASSEAGTEKNTEAFF

size: NA
V: TRBV10-3
J: TRBJ1-5
D: NA
DNA: TGTGCCATCAGTGGGGGTCAGGAGATATCTTCGAAGCATTTT
CDR3: CAISGGQEISSKHF

size: NA
V: TRBV28
J: TRBJ2-2
D: NA
DNA: TGTGCCAGCATGGACGGGGCTGACACCGGGGAGCTGTTTTTT
CDR3: CASMDGADTGELFF

size: NA
V: TRBV6-6
J: TRBJ1-6
D: TRBD1
DNA: TGTGCCAGCAGTTCCCCGACAGGGAACTATAATTCACCCCTCCACTTT
CDR3: CASSSPTGNYNSPLHF

size: NA
V: TRBV6-1
J: TRBJ1-5
D: TRBD1
DNA: TGTGCCAGCAGTGACCCCTCGGGGACAGGGTGGACTCAGCCCCAGCATTTT
CDR3: CASSDPSGTGWTQPQHF

size: NA
V: TRBV6-5
J: TRBJ2-5
D: NA
DNA: TGTGCCAGCAGTTACTCGGGCGCTCGGGAGACCCAGTACTTC
CDR3: CASSYSGARETQYF

size: NA
V: TRBV6-5
J: TRBJ1-2
D: NA
DNA: TGTGCCAGCAGTTACAATAACTATGGCTACACCTTC
CDR3: CASSYNNYGYTF

size: NA
V: TRBV5-4
J: TRBJ2-5
D: TRBD1
DNA: TGTGCCAGCAGCATCGGGACAGGAGGGAAAGAGACCCAGTACTTC
CDR3: CASSIGTGGKETQYF

size: NA
V: TRBV5-1
J: TRBJ1-1
D: NA
DNA: TGCGCCAGCAGGTCCCAGGGGAACACTGAAGCTTTCTTT
CDR3: CASRSQGNTEAFF

size: NA
V: TRBV9
J: TRBJ1-1
D: NA
DNA: TGTGCCAGCAGCGCCGACAGCAACACTGAAGCTTTCTTT
CDR3: CASSADSNTEAFF

size: NA
V: TRBV5-4
J: TRBJ2-3
D: NA
DNA: TGTGCCAGCAGCTCGTGGACTAATACGCAGTATTTT
CDR3: CASSSWTNTQYF

size: NA
V: TRBV5-8
J: TRBJ1-1
D: TRBD1
DNA: TGTGCCAGCAGCTTGACGTACGACAGGGGAGGCACTGAAGCTTTCTTT
CDR3: CASSLTYDRGGTEAFF

size: NA
V: TRBV7-2
J: TRBJ2-1
D: TRBD2
DNA: TGTGCCAGCAGCTTAGCGACTAGCGGGGCCTCCTACAATGAGCAGTTCTTC
CDR3: CASSLATSGASYNEQFF

size: NA
V: TRBV19
J: TRBJ2-2
D: NA
DNA: TGTGCCAGTAGTATAGGAGGACAGAACACCGGGGAGCTGTTTTTT
CDR3: CASSIGGQNTGELFF

size: NA
V: TRBV5-5
J: TRBJ2-1
D: NA
DNA: TGTGCCAGCAGCCCCAGACAGTTAGCACTCAATGAGCAGTTCTTC
CDR3: CASSPRQLALNEQFF

size: NA
V: TRBV11-1
J: TRBJ2-3
D: TRBD2
DNA: TGTGCCAGCAGCTTAGGACTAGCGGGGGCAACAGATACGCAGTATTTT
CDR3: CASSLGLAGATDTQYF

size: NA
V: TRBV7-2
J: TRBJ1-6
D: NA
DNA: TGTGCCAGCAGCTACAATAATTCACCCCTCCACTTT
CDR3: CASSYNNSPLHF

size: NA
V: TRBV30
J: TRBJ1-2
D: NA
DNA: TGTGCCTGGAGTGTACGGCGGGACATCGGTGGCTACACCTTC
CDR3: CAWSVRRDIGGYTF

size: NA
V: TRBV5-4
J: TRBJ2-5
D: NA
DNA: TGTGCCAGCAGGCCAGATTTGGCAGGGCAGGAGACCCAGTACTTC
CDR3: CASRPDLAGQETQYF

size: NA
V: TRBV28
J: TRBJ2-1
D: NA
DNA: TGTGCCACCCGACGGAGCTCCTACAATGAGCAGTTCTTC
CDR3: CATRRSSYNEQFF

size: once
V: TRBV16
J: TRBJ2-1
D: NA
DNA: TGTGCCAGCAGCCAAACCCAGCACAATGAGCAGTTCTTC
CDR3: CASSQTQHNEQFF

size: NA
V: TRBV7-2
J: TRBJ1-1
D: TRBD1
DNA: TGTGCCAGCAGCTACAGGGGCGGGAACACTGAAGCTTTCTTT
CDR3: CASSYRGGNTEAFF

size: NA
V: TRBV2
J: TRBJ2-7
D: NA
DNA: TGTGCCAGCAGTGAGGGTTACAGGGAGCAGTACTTC
CDR3: CASSEGYREQYF

size: once
V: TRBV6-6
J: TRBJ1-2
D: NA
DNA: TGTGCCAGCAGTTACGGGAAAGCTAACTATGGCTACACCTTC
CDR3: CASSYGKANYGYTF

size: NA
V: TRBV18
J: TRBJ1-1
D: NA
DNA: TGTGCCAGCTCACCAGCTGCAGGGAACACTGAAGCTTTCTTT
CDR3: CASSPAAGNTEAFF